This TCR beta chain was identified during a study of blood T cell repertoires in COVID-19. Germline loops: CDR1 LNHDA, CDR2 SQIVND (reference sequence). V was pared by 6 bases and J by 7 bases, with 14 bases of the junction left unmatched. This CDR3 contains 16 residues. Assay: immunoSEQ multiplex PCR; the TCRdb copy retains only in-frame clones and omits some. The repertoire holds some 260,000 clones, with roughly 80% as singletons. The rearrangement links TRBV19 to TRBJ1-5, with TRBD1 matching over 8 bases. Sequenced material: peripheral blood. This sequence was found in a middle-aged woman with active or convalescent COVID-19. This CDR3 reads CASSDSGQGGRQPQHF. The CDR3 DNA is TGTGCCAGTAGCGACTCCGGACAGGGAGGCCGGCAGCCCCAGCATTTT.